One and the same sample provided the 9 T cell receptor beta chains below, sequenced in a study of blood T cell repertoires in COVID-19. Data came from immunoSEQ multiplex PCR; TCRdb stores just in-frame clones and leaves some out. The sample includes approximately 140,000 clones, approximately 80% of them seen just once. The sequenced sample was peripheral blood. These receptors were obtained from a human donor in a cohort sampled during active COVID-19.

The rearrangement joins TRBV28 to TRBJ2-5; 7 nucleotides agree with TRBD1. Germline V gene data show CDR1 as MDHEN and CDR2 as SYDVKM. The junction had 6 bases not matched to a gene; V was cut back by 10 bases and J by 4 bases. This CDR3 spans 12 amino acids. The CDR3 DNA reads TGTGCCATAGGGGGCTTAGGAGAGACCCAGTACTTC. Its protein is CAIGGLGETQYF.

The chain links TRBV7-2 to TRBJ2-1, with TRBD2 matching 8 bases. The CDR3 loop spans 15 amino acids. CDR1 is SGHTA and CDR2 is FQGNSA in the germline V gene. V was pared by 6 bases and J by 4 bases, with 8 bases of the junction left unmatched. CDR3: CASSPGTSGYNEQFF. The CDR3, as DNA: TGTGCCAGCAGTCCCGGAACTAGCGGTTACAATGAGCAGTTCTTC.

This chain joins TRBV6-5 and TRBJ2-2; D possibly corresponds to TRBD2 (5 bases). This CDR3 is 16 amino acids long. V gave up 0 bases and J gave up 6 bases, with 14 bases separating them. Germline loops: CDR1 MNHEY, CDR2 SVGAGI. The chain's CDR3 is CASSYSPGRGSGELFF. CDR3 sequence (DNA): TGTGCCAGCAGTTACTCTCCCGGACGAGGGTCCGGGGAGCTGTTTTTT.

The rearrangement links TRBV5-6 to TRBJ2-2, with unresolved D. Germline V gene data show CDR1 as SGHDT and CDR2 as YYEEEE. The CDR3 is made up of 15 amino acids. Deletions cut 2 bases from V and 7 bases from J, with 15 bases between. CDR3 bases: TGTGCCAGCAGCTTAGAATTCAGCGTCGGCGGGGAGCTGTTTTTT. This sequence encodes CASSLEFSVGGELFF.

This rearrangement joins TRBV2 to TRBJ1-5; the D gene is possibly TRBD1 (6 bases). Germline V lookup: CDR1 SNHLY, CDR2 FYNNEI. The CDR3 totals 14 residues. V was clipped by 6 bases and J by 3 bases, with 12 bases between them. CDR3 amino acids: CASSKGQINQPQHF. The CDR3 bases are TGTGCCAGCAGCAAAGGACAGATCAATCAGCCCCAGCATTTT.

J is TRBJ1-5 and V is TRBV28; 10 nucleotides line up with TRBD1. After removal of 2 bases from V and 7 bases from J, the junction contained 5 bases not matched to a gene. The V gene's germline CDR1 is MDHEN and CDR2 SYDVKM. This CDR3 is built from 15 residues. Here the CDR3 reads CASSLLGTGVQPQHF. The CDR3 coding sequence is TGTGCCAGCAGTTTACTCGGGACAGGGGTACAGCCCCAGCATTTT. Full variable domain (remainder filled in from reference TRBV28 and TRBJ1-5): DVKVTQSSRYLVKRTGEKVFLECVQDMDHENMFWYRQDPGLGLRLIYFSYDVKMKEKGDIPEGYSVSREKKERFSLILESASTNQTSMYLCASSLLGTGVQPQHFGDGTRLSIL.

This clone was counted a single time. The chain recombines TRBV28 with TRBJ1-3; TRBD1 is a possible D gene (5 bases). Per germline, CDR1 MDHEN and CDR2 SYDVKM. The CDR3 extends over 13 amino acids. The V gene lost 8 bases and the J gene lost 2 bases, with 10 bases spanning the gap. CDR3 nucleotides: TGTGCCAGCGGCCAAGGGGCTGGAAACACCATATATTTT. This sequence encodes CASGQGAGNTIYF.

This clone was recorded once. The chain carries TRBV7-3 and TRBJ1-1, with TRBD1 matching 8 bases. V lost 2 bases to trimming and J lost 4 bases; unmatched junction nucleotides: 6. The CDR3 contains 15 residues. In germline, CDR1 is SGHTA, CDR2 FQGTGA. The CDR3 is CASSLVQGAGTEAFF. The CDR3 DNA reads TGTGCCAGCAGCTTAGTGCAGGGGGCAGGCACTGAAGCTTTCTTT.

This clone showed up just a few times. The genes are TRBV2 and TRBJ2-6, with TRBD1 identical over 9 bases. The CDR3 runs to 18 residues. Germline V gene sequence: CDR1 SNHLY, CDR2 FYNNEI. V lost 5 bases and J lost 3; bases outside the gene matches: 11. The CDR3 DNA follows: TGTGCCAGCAGTCTTGAGCTCACAGGGGGCCGTGGGGCCAACGTCCTGACTTTC. This sequence encodes CASSLELTGGRGANVLTF.